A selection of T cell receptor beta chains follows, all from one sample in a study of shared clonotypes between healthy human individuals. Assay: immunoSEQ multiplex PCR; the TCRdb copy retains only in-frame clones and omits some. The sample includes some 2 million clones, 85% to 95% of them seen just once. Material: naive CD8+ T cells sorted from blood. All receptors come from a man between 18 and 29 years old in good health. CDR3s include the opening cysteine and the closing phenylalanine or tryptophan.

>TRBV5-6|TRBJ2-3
CASSIGTVGTDTQYF
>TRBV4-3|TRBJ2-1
CASSQDRTGGQFF
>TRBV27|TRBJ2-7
CASSFSDGETAYEQYF
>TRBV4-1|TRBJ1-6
CASSQDRTGASPLHF
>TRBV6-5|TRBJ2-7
CASSNGMGYEQYF
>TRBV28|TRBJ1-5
CASRDRDNQPQHF
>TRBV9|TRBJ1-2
CASSVDGLPGYGYTF
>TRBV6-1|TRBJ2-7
CASSAWTGDEQYF
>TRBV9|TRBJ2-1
CASSAAGAYNEQFF
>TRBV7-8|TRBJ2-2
CASSAHGAMFVELFF
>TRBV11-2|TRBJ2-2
CASSLDSFNSGELFF
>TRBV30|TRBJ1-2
CAWSALGTADGYTF
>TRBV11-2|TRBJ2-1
CASSLEAGAYNEQFF
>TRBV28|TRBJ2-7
CASSWETRDLYEQYF
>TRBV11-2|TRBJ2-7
CASSFPTSGSSYEQYF
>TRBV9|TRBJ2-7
CASSPMGGHEQYF
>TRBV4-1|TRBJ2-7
CASTERLASYEQYF
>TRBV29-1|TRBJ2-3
CSALGGEISTDTQYF
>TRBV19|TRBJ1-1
CASSMGVGSTEAFF
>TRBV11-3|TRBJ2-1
CASSSGTSGEQFF
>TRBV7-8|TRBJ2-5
CASSLAPGTGEGETQYF
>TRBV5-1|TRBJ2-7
CASSLYQADDEQYF
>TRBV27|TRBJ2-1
CASSFPGKNNEQFF
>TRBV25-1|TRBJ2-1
CASSRTWGDEQFF
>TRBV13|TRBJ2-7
CASSSDRQGGLSYEQYF
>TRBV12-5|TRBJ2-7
CASGLSPGYEQYF
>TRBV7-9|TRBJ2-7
CASSLAPGDSYEQYF
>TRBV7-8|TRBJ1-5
CASSPESNQPQHF
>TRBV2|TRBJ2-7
CASLRGTLDYEQYF
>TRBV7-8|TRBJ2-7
CASSPEAGGTSYEQYF
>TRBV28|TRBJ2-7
CASSPLAYEQYF
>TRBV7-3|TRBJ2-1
CASGYRDNEQFF
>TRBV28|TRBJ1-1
CASRQQGARNTEAFF
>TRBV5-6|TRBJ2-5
CASSLGTGAQETQYF
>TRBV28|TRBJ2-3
CASSYFSSGTVTDTQYF
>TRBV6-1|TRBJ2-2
CASRYRGTGELFF
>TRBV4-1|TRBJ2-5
CASSQEDRIQETQYF
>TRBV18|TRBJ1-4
CASSPAPGQGNEKLFF
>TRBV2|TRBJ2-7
CASRGGDRHEQYF
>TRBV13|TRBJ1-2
CASSIAGDRGGGYTF
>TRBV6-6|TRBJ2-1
CASRHGAGEAYNEQFF
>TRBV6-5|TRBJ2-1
CASSSPGESSYNEQFF
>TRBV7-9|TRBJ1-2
CASSALGQGYGYTF
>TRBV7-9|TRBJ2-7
CASSEGTGVSYEQYF
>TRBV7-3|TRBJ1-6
CASSEMGGSPLHF
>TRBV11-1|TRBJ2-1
CASSLERGVPTYNEQFF
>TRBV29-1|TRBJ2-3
CSVAGTVSGSSTDTQYF
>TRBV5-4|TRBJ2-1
CASSLVTSGNEQFF